These T cell receptor beta chains were read from a single sample in a study of blood T cell repertoires in COVID-19. Profiling relied on immunoSEQ multiplex PCR, and the TCRdb table lists in-frame clones only, not all of them. The sample has about 230,000 clones; 65% to 85% are singletons. The sample comprised peripheral blood. Receptor source: a woman between 25 and 40 years old with COVID-19, enrolled during active disease. Both conserved end residues are part of each CDR3. The D gene is left open where the match is weak. Clone size is given for some rows only: seen once, a few or many times, or a class if the clone is expanded.

d_call j_call v_call clone_size cdr3_nt cdr3_aa
NA TRBJ1-4 TRBV18 NA TGTGCCAGCTCCCGGTCGACTAATGAAAAACTGTTTTTT CASSRSTNEKLFF
NA TRBJ2-2 TRBV6-5 NA TGTGCCAGCAGTTATCAGGGTGTCGGGGAGCTGTTTTTT CASSYQGVGELFF
TRBD2 TRBJ2-5 TRBV7-9 NA TGTGCCAGCAGCCCCATCACGGGGGGGCAGGAGACCCAGTACTTC CASSPITGGQETQYF
TRBD1 TRBJ1-4 TRBV5-6 NA TGTGCCAGCAGCTCCCCAGGGGGCACTAATGAAAAACTGTTTTTT CASSSPGGTNEKLFF
TRBD1 TRBJ1-1 TRBV28 NA TGTGCCAGCAGCCTGGGACAGGCAAACACTGAAGCTTTCTTT CASSLGQANTEAFF
NA TRBJ2-6 TRBV18 NA TGTGCCAGCTCACCCAACAGGCCTGGGGCCAACGTCCTGACTTTC CASSPNRPGANVLTF
NA TRBJ1-6 TRBV4-1 once TGCGCCAGCAGCCAGCCCAAGCGGGGGGGCGGCTATAATTCACCCCTCCACTTT CASSQPKRGGGYNSPLHF
TRBD2 TRBJ2-7 TRBV19 once TGTGCCAGTAGTATGGTGGGACTAGCGGGGGAGTACGAGCAGTACTTC CASSMVGLAGEYEQYF
TRBD1 TRBJ1-2 TRBV7-2 NA TGTGCCAGCAGCTCCCAACAGGGGAACTATGGCTACACCTTC CASSSQQGNYGYTF
TRBD1 TRBJ2-5 TRBV5-1 NA TGCGCCAGCAGACGCCTGCCGGGACAGGGCCAAGAGACCCAGTACTTC CASRRLPGQGQETQYF
TRBD1 TRBJ1-2 TRBV6-2/TRBV6-3 NA TGTGCCAGCAGTTATGGGACAGGAGCTTATGGCTACACCTTC CASSYGTGAYGYTF
TRBD2 TRBJ2-4 TRBV10-3 NA TGTGCCATCAGTGAAGGCCTAGCGGGGGGGCCGGGAAACATTCAGTACTTC CAISEGLAGGPGNIQYF
NA TRBJ2-5 TRBV30 once TGTGCCTGGAGTCTCTCAGGGGAGACCCAGTACTTC CAWSLSGETQYF
NA TRBJ2-6 TRBV6-1 NA TGTGCCAGCAGTGAAACTTCGTCCCTCTCTGGGGCCAACGTCCTGACTTTC CASSETSSLSGANVLTF
TRBD1 TRBJ1-1 TRBV6-5 NA TGTGCCAGCAGACCGACAGGGGCTAGTGAAGCTTTCTTT CASRPTGASEAFF
NA TRBJ2-5 TRBV28 NA TGTGCCAGCAGCACAGTTAGGGAGACCCAGTACTTC CASSTVRETQYF
NA TRBJ2-7 TRBV4-3 NA TGCGCCAGCAGCCCAAGTCTACAGACCTACGAGCAGTACTTC CASSPSLQTYEQYF
NA TRBJ2-1 TRBV9 NA TGTGCCAGCAGCCCCTCGGGGAGCGGATACAATGAGCAGTTCTTC CASSPSGSGYNEQFF
TRBD1 TRBJ1-1 TRBV7-9 NA TGTGCCAGCAGCCCCTCAGGGGGAACTGAAGCTTTCTTT CASSPSGGTEAFF
TRBD2 TRBJ2-7 TRBV20-1 NA TGCAGTGCTAGTTCAACTAGCGGGGGGGGCTACGAGCAGTACTTC CSASSTSGGGYEQYF
NA TRBJ2-2 TRBV7-6 NA TGTGCCAGCAGCTCCGAGGGCGGACTGCGGGAGCTGTTTTTT CASSSEGGLRELFF
TRBD2 TRBJ2-2 TRBV9 once TGTGCCAGCAGCGTCTCCGGGACTAGCGGGGCGAACACCGGGGAGCTGTTTTTT CASSVSGTSGANTGELFF
NA TRBJ1-5 TRBV4-3 NA TGCGCCAGCAGCCAAGAACCCCCCGGTGGAGCGAACAATCAGCCCCAGCATTTT CASSQEPPGGANNQPQHF
TRBD2 TRBJ2-1 TRBV6-2/TRBV6-3 NA TGTGCCAGCAGTTACTCGCGAACTAGCGGGAGAGATGAGCAGTTCTTC CASSYSRTSGRDEQFF
TRBD2 TRBJ2-3 TRBV19 NA TGTGCCAGTAGTATAGAACCTTTGGGACTAGCGGGGGGCGATACGCAGTATTTT CASSIEPLGLAGGDTQYF
NA TRBJ1-5 TRBV19 NA TGTGCCAGTAGTATAACAGGTAGCAATCAGCCCCAGCATTTT CASSITGSNQPQHF
NA TRBJ1-1 TRBV6-1 NA TGTGCCAGCAGTGAATTTCCGGAGGCGGACACTGAAGCTTTCTTT CASSEFPEADTEAFF
NA TRBJ2-5 TRBV5-4 NA TGTGCCAGCAGCTTGGACAGGGCGCCTGAGACCCAGTACTTC CASSLDRAPETQYF
TRBD2 TRBJ2-5 TRBV30 NA TGTGCCTGGGGCTCCGGGACTAGCGGGGGCCTTGGGGAGACCCAGTACTTC CAWGSGTSGGLGETQYF
TRBD2 TRBJ2-7 TRBV3-1/TRBV3-2 many TGTGCCAGCAGCCATTCGGTAGCGGGAGGGAGCCCCCTCTACGAGCAGTACTTC CASSHSVAGGSPLYEQYF
TRBD1 TRBJ1-1 TRBV5-1 NA TGCGCCAGCAGCTTGCCGAGGACAGGGCTGAACACTGAAGCTTTCTTT CASSLPRTGLNTEAFF
NA TRBJ2-7 TRBV2 NA TGTGCCAGCAGTGAGGACAGCACCTACGAGCAGTACTTC CASSEDSTYEQYF
NA TRBJ2-1 TRBV4-2 few TGTGCCAGCAGCCAATCCAGAGGATCTCCCGGGCAGTTCTTC CASSQSRGSPGQFF
TRBD1 TRBJ2-3 TRBV9 NA TGTGCCAGCAGCGTAGGAGACAGGGGTGGAGATACGCAGTATTTT CASSVGDRGGDTQYF
TRBD2 TRBJ2-2 TRBV11-2 NA TGTGCCAGCAGCTTACGGGTTAGCGGGGGGGTTGCTAACACCGGGGAGCTGTTTTTT CASSLRVSGGVANTGELFF
NA TRBJ2-6 TRBV7-9 once TGTGCCAGCAGCTTCCCGGGCTCTGGGGCCAACGTCCTGACTTTC CASSFPGSGANVLTF
NA TRBJ1-2 TRBV4-3 once TGCGCCAGCAGCCAAGGATACGGGGTTGAGGGCTACACCTTC CASSQGYGVEGYTF
TRBD1 TRBJ1-2 TRBV27 NA TGTGCCAGCAGTTTTCAGGGGGCCGGCTATGGCTACACCTTC CASSFQGAGYGYTF
TRBD2 TRBJ2-7 TRBV27 NA TGTGCCAGCAGTTTGGCTAGCGGGAGCTTCGAGCAGTACTTC CASSLASGSFEQYF
NA TRBJ1-2 TRBV6-2/TRBV6-3 NA TGTGCCAGCAGTCAGGGATTATATGGCTACACCTTC CASSQGLYGYTF
NA TRBJ2-1 TRBV5-6 NA TGTGCCAGCAGCTTGGTAGCTCTTAATGAGCAGTTCTTC CASSLVALNEQFF
NA TRBJ2-7 TRBV28 NA TGTGCCAGCACCCTCAGGGCGACAGGCGAGCAGTACTTC CASTLRATGEQYF
NA TRBJ2-7 TRBV19 NA TGTGCCAGTAGGGTTTTTTTAGGGGGATCCTACGAGCAGTACTTC CASRVFLGGSYEQYF
TRBD1 TRBJ2-5 TRBV7-2 NA TGTGCCAGCAGCTTCCAGGGGGCGCGGGAGACCCAGTACTTC CASSFQGARETQYF
NA TRBJ1-1 TRBV6-4 NA TGTGCCAGCAGTGTGGGGAGCAACACTGAAGCTTTCTTT CASSVGSNTEAFF
TRBD1 TRBJ1-1 TRBV5-1 NA TGCGCCAGCAGCTTGGGGTTTAACCCTGGACAGGGCAACCGAAGGGGTGAAGCTTTCTTT CASSLGFNPGQGNRRGEAFF
TRBD1 TRBJ2-7 TRBV9 NA TGTGCCAGCAGCGCGGACAGGTCCTTGGGGGAGCAGTACTTC CASSADRSLGEQYF
NA TRBJ2-7 TRBV5-6 NA TGTGCCAGCAGCCTAGGAGCATCGGAGCAGTACTTC CASSLGASEQYF
NA TRBJ1-4 TRBV5-6 NA TGTGCCAGCAGCCCTCCAGGGGAAAATGAAAAACTGTTTTTT CASSPPGENEKLFF
NA TRBJ2-7 TRBV19 NA TGTGCCAGTAGTTTTGGGGCAGGCAATTACGAGCAGTACTTC CASSFGAGNYEQYF
NA TRBJ2-6 TRBV19 NA TGTGCCAGTAGTATAGAAGGAGGGCCGGCGGGGGCCAACGTCCTGACTTTC CASSIEGGPAGANVLTF
NA TRBJ2-1 TRBV3-1/TRBV3-2 NA TGTGCCAGCAGCGGGATGTTTAGGGGGTCCTACAATGAGCAGTTCTTC CASSGMFRGSYNEQFF
NA TRBJ2-5 TRBV28 NA TGTGCCTCCGGAGGGGGGGCCCTCCGGGAGACCCAGTACTTC CASGGGALRETQYF